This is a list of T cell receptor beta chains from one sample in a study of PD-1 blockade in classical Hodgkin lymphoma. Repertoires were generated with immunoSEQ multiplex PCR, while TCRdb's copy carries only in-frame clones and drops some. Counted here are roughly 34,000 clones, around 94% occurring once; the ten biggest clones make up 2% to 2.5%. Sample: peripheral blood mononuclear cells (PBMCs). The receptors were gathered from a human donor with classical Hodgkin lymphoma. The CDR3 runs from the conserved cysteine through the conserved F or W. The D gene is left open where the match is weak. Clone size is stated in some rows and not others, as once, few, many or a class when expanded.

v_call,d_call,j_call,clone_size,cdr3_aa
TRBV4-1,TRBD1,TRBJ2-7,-,CASSPYRGFSYEQYF
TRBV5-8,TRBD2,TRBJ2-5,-,CASSLGTSGGGETQYF
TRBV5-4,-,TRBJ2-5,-,CASSWAPGSIETQYF
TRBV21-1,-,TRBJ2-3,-,CASSKDKGGTDTQYF
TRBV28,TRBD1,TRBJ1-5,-,CASFKGTALYSNQPQHF
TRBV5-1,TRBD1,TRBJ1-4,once,CASSLGQGNEKLFF
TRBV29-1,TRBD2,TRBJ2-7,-,CSVSGGYYEQYF
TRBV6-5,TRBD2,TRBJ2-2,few,CASSFSGRAGELFF
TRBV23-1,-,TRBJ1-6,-,CASSRAQKTKIGYSPLHF
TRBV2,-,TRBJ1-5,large,CASSSLIAPNQPQHF
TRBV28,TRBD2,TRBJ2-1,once,CASSFHSGRSYNEQFF
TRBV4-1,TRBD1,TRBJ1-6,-,CASSQPPGGGDSPLHF
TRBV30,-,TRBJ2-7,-,CAWFPGRGVGKGLHEQYF
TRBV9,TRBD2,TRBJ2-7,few,CASSKGLAGDSYEQYF
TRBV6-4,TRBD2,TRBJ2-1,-,CASSRGLADYNEQFF
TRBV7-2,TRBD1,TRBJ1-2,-,CASSPDRYYGYTF
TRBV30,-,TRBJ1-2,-,CAWSATNGLPNYGYTF
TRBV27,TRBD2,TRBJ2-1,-,CASSSSGNSYNEQFF
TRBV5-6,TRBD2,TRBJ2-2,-,CASSFSGTSTRTGELFF
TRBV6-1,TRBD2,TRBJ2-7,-,CASSDPGTSGASLDYEQYF
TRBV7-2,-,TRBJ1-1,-,CASSLAPTMNTEAFF
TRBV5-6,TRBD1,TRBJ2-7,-,CASSLEDRDEQYF
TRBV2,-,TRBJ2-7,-,CASSWGGPAYEQYF
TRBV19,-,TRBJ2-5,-,CASSIVGVGEQETQYF
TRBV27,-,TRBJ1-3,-,CASSLSPPRGGRGNTIYF
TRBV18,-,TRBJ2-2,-,CASSRANTGELFF
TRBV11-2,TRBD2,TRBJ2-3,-,CASSFTSGVTDTQYF
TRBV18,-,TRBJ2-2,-,CASSPEVKASLDTGELFF
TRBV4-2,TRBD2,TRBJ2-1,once,CASSQDLRTSGGGYNEQFF
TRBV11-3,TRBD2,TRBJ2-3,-,CASSLGTSGRPTDTQYF
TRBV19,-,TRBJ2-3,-,CASSILSGTDTQYF
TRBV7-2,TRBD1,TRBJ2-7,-,CASSLNRDRAYEQYF
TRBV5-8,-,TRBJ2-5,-,CASSGRQPWETQYF
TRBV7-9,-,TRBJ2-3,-,CASSLLQGSTDTQYF
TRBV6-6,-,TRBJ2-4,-,CAHRDPLWAKNIQYF
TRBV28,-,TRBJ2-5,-,CASSFNRVVGGTQYF
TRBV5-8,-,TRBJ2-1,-,CASSLVGGALSYNEQFF
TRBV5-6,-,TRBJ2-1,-,CASSWGSSYNEQFF
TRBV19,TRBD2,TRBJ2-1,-,CASSIQYTGGNYNEQFF
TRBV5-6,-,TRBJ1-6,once,CASRTTGTSPLHF
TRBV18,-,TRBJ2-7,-,CASSPPKGEQYF
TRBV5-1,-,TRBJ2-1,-,CASSWDGASSYNEQFF
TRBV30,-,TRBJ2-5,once,CAWSVLEWEHQETQYF